The entry below describes one TCR beta chain. Its antigen is not known. The authors ran a second PCR of about 6 to 11 cycles using a sample-barcoded 5' primer and a J-beta primer mix. Using its own MiXCR run on the 5' RACE reads, TCRdb lists one record per CDR3 protein. The profile shows hundreds of thousands of distinct CDR3 sequences, more than 50% of them singletons. The CDR3 extends over 13 amino acids. Looked up from germline, CDR1 is DFQATT and CDR2 is SNEGSKA (reference sequence). V was pared by 6 bases and J by 5 bases, with 7 bases of the junction left unmatched. The data are from a study of blood T cells in healthy people across ages. Findings of the study overall: Bulk PBMC profiling left naive and antigen-experienced comparisons inconclusive.

J is TRBJ2-1 and V is TRBV20-1, with 7 nucleotides matching TRBD2. The specimen sequenced was blood. The clonotype was recovered from a middle-aged man in good health. The CDR3 loop reads CSALSGTNNEQFF. The DNA of the CDR3 is TGCAGTGCCCTGAGCGGGACTAACAATGAGCAGTTCTTC.